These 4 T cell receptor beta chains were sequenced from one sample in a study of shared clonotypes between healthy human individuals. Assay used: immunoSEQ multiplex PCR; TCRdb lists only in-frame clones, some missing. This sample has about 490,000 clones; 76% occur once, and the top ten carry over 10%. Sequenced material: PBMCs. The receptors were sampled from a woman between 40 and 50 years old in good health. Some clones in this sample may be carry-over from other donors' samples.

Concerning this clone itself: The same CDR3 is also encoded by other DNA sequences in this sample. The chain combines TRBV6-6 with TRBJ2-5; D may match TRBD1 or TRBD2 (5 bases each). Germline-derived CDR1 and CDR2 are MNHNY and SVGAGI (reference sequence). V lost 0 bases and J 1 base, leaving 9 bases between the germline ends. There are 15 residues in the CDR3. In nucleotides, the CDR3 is TGTGCCAGCAGTTACTCGAGGGGAACCCAAGAGACCCAGTACTTC. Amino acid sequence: CASSYSRGTQETQYF.

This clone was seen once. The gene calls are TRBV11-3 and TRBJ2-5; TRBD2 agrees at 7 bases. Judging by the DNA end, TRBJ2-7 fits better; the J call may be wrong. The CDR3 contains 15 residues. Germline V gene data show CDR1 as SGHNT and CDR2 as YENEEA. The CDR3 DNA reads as TGTGCCAGCAGCTTAGGGGGCGGGAGCTCCTACGAGCAGTACTTC. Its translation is CASSLGGGSSYEQYF.

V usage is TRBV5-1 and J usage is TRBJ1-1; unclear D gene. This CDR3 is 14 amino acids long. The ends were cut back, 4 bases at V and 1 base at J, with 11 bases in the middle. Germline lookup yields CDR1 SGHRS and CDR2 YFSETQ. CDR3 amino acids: CASSLLAANTEAFF. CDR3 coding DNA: TGCGCCAGCAGCCTCTTGGCAGCGAACACTGAAGCTTTCTTT.

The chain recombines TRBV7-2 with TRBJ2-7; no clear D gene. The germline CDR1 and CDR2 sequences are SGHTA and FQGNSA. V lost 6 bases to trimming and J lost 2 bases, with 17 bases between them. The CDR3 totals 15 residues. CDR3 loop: CASRPLARSTYEQYF. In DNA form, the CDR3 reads TGTGCCAGCAGACCACTCGCGCGATCAACCTACGAGCAGTACTTC. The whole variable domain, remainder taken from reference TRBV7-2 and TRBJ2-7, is GAGVSQSPSNKVTEKGKDVELRCDPISGHTALYWYRQSLGQGLEFLIYFQGNSAPDKSGLPSDRFSAERTGGSVSTLTIQRTQQEDSAVYLCASRPLARSTYEQYFGPGTRLTVT.